The sequence of this T cell receptor beta chain was determined in a study of T cell responses to AZD1222 COVID-19 vaccine. Across the study: It was second doses at about 4 or about 12 weeks that were pooled.

The assay was immunoSEQ multiplex PCR, and TCRdb's table has in-frame clones only and misses some. Of approximately 170,000 clones in the sample, 80% to 95% were seen once. The CDR3 sequence is 15 residues long. Trimming left V 8 bases short and J 4 bases short, with 20 bases between. Germline V gene data show CDR1 as LGHDT and CDR2 as YNNKEL (reference sequence). Study conclusions and caveats: Females outnumbered males among donors, who were mostly white British; clonal diversity was possibly underestimated. Reportedly, nearly half the spike-specific TCRs target unmutated variant regions.

A note on this clone: Its antigen is currently unknown.

This chain connects TRBV3-1 (or the pseudogene TRBV3-2) to TRBJ1-2; possible D gene TRBD1, 6 bases. The TCR was taken from an adult in good health. This specimen consisted of peripheral blood, obtained on day 0 of AZD1222 vaccination. The DNA for the CDR3 is TGTGCCAGCCTACCCCGGTGGGGGGCGGGCTATGGCTACACCTTC. It is translated as CASLPRWGAGYGYTF.